This T cell receptor (beta chain) was recovered during a study of blood T cell repertoires in COVID-19. Study details: From the United States, Italy and Spain came samples of acute and convalescent COVID-19. PBMCs, B-cell-depleted T cells, or T cells were the source of the cDNA or gDNA that made up the material.

Clones were sequenced by immunoSEQ multiplex PCR, and TCRdb holds only the in-frame ones, with some missing. The sample lists some 68,000 clones, less than 95% seen once, with under 0.65% in the top ten. The CDR3 is 15 residues long. The V and J ends lost 2 bases and 5 bases respectively, with 13 bases between them. Germline V gene lookup returns CDR1 SGHTA and CDR2 FQGNSA. Enrolment of Seattle patients took place during active infection, and they were followed longitudinally. The sample consisted of peripheral blood. This chain links TRBV7-2 with TRBJ1-5; D perhaps matches TRBD1 (5 bases). This sequence originates from a man in his fifties with COVID-19, enrolled during active disease. This chain's CDR3 is CASSLNRGGDQPQHF. CDR3 sequence (DNA): TGTGCCAGCAGCTTAAATAGGGGAGGGGATCAGCCCCAGCATTTT.